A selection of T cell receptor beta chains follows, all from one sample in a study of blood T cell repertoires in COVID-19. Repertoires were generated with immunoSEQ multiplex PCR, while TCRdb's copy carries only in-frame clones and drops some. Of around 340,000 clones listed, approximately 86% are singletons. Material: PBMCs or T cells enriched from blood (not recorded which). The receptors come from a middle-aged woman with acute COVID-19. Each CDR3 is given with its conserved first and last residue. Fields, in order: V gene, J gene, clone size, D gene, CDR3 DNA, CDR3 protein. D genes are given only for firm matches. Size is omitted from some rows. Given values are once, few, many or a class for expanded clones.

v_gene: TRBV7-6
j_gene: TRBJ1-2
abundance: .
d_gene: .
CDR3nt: TGTGCCAGCAGCTCATTTAGGACGGGGAACTATGGCTACACCTTC
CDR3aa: CASSSFRTGNYGYTF

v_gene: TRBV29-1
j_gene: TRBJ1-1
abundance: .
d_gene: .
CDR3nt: TGCAGCACCCGAAGCGGGGTCGACTGGGCTGAAGCTTTCTTT
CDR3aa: CSTRSGVDWAEAFF

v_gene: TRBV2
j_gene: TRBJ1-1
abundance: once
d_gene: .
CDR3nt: TGTGCCAGCAAGGCCCAACGGGGGACTGAAGCTTTCTTT
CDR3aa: CASKAQRGTEAFF

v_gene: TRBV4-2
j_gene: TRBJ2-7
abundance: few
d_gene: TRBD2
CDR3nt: TGTGCCAGCAGCCAAACCGGGACTAGCGGGAGAGGAGAGCAGTACTTC
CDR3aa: CASSQTGTSGRGEQYF

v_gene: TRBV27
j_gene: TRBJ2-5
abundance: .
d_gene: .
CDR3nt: TGTGCCAGCAGCCACACGGGAAATAAAGAGACCCAGTACTTC
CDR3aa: CASSHTGNKETQYF

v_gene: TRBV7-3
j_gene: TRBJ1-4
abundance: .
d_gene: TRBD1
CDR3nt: TGTGCCAGCAGTCCGGACAGGTATTCTGAAGAACTGTTTTTT
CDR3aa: CASSPDRYSEELFF

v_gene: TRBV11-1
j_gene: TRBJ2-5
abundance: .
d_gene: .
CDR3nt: TGTGCCAGCAGCTTATTTGCAGGGAAAGAGACCCAGTACTTC
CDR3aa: CASSLFAGKETQYF

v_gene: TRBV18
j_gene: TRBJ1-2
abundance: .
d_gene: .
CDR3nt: TGTGCCAGCTCACCGAGCCTCTATGGCTACACCTTC
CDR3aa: CASSPSLYGYTF

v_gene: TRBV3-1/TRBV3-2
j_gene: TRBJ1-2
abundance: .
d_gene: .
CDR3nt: TGTGCCAGCAGCCCTACAGGGTTTGACTATGGCTACACCTTC
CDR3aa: CASSPTGFDYGYTF

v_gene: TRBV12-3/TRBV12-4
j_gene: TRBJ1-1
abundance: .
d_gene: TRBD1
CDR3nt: TGTGCCAGCACCGGGGACAGGCTCCAGATGGCTTTCTTT
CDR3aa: CASTGDRLQMAFF

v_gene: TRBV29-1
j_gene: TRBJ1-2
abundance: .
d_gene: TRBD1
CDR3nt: TGCAGCGTTGGAAGGGGGCTCACCTCCACGACCTATGGCTACACCTTC
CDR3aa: CSVGRGLTSTTYGYTF

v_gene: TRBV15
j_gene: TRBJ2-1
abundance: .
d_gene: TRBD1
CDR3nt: TGTGCCACCAGCAGGGAACGACAGGGCTCGGGTGAGCAGTTCTTC
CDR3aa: CATSRERQGSGEQFF

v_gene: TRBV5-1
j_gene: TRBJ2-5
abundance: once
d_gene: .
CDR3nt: TGCGCCAGCAGTGGGCCCCCCGTGACACACCAAGAGACCCAGTACTTC
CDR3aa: CASSGPPVTHQETQYF

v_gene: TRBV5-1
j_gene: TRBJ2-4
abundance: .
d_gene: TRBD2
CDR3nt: TGCGCCAGCAGCTTGGGGCTAGCGGTGATAGCCAAAAACATTCAGTACTTC
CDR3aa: CASSLGLAVIAKNIQYF

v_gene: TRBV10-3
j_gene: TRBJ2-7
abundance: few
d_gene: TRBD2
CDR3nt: TGTGCCATCAGTCAGAGAGCGGGAGTAAACGGCAACGAGCAGTACTTC
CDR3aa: CAISQRAGVNGNEQYF

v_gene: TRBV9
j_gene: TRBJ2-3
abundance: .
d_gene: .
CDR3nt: TGTGCCAGCAGCGTCGGAAACCTAGGCACAGATACGCAGTATTTT
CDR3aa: CASSVGNLGTDTQYF

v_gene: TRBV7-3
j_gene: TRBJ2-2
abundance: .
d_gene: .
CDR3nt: TGTGCCAGCAGCTCCGTCGGGGTATTCAACACCGGGGAGCTGTTTTTT
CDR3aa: CASSSVGVFNTGELFF

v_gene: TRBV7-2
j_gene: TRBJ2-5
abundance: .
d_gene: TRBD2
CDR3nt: TGTGCCAGCAGCTTGGGACTAGCGGGGGGTCAAGAGACCCAGTACTTC
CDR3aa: CASSLGLAGGQETQYF